One and the same sample provided the 22 T cell receptor beta chains below, sequenced in a study of T cell responses to AZD1222 COVID-19 vaccine. Profiled with immunoSEQ multiplex PCR; TCRdb holds only in-frame clones, not every one. The table lists 150,000 to 200,000 clones, 85% to 90% of them singletons. The sample in question was peripheral blood, obtained 28 days after the second AZD1222 dose. These receptors were collected from an adult who received the AZD1222 COVID-19 vaccine.

This chain uses TRBV27 with TRBJ2-5; TRBD2 matches at 11 bases. Losses at the gene ends were 5 bases for V and 2 bases for J; bases not matched to a gene: 4. Germline loops: CDR1 MNHEY, CDR2 SMNVEV (reference sequence). The CDR3 spans 15 residues. The CDR3 loop is CASSPGLAVQETQYF. CDR3 nucleotide sequence: TGTGCCAGCAGTCCGGGACTAGCGGTGCAAGAGACCCAGTACTTC.

The chain is built from TRBV6-5 and TRBJ1-6; TRBD1 matches at 7 bases. The junction had 15 bases not matched to a gene; V was cut back by 10 bases and J by 9 bases. Germline V CDR1 and CDR2: MNHEY, SVGAGI. The CDR3 is made up of 15 amino acids. DNA for the CDR3: TGTGCCACCAGAACGGCGACAGGGCTCGGTTCACCCCTCCACTTT. The encoded protein is CATRTATGLGSPLHF.

This chain uses TRBV7-3 with TRBJ2-1; D is possibly TRBD2 (6 bases). The length of the CDR3 is 15 residues. The V and J ends lost 1 base and 4 bases respectively, with 11 bases between them. From germline, CDR1 is SGHTA and CDR2 FQGTGA. CDR3 nucleotides: TGTGCCAGCAGCTTAAACGGGGGACCTTACAATGAGCAGTTCTTC. Residues: CASSLNGGPYNEQFF.

This clone has more than one count but fewer than ten. The rearrangement uses TRBV4-3 and TRBJ2-3; possible D gene TRBD2, 5 bases. This CDR3 has 14 amino acids. V lost 4 bases and J 5 bases, leaving 13 bases between the germline ends. Per the germline V gene, CDR1 is LGHNA and CDR2 is YSLEER. CDR3 in DNA: TGCGCCAGCAGCCCCGGGGAAGCAAAAGATACGCAGTATTTT. Protein sequence: CASSPGEAKDTQYF.

This chain joins TRBV12-5 and TRBJ1-2; D may be TRBD1 (5 bases). The CDR3 totals 15 residues. V was trimmed by 0 bases and J by 2 bases, leaving 10 bases between them. Germline CDR1 reads LGHNT; CDR2 reads FRNRAP. CDR3 amino acids: CASGLVGTENYGYTF. The CDR3 coding sequence is TGTGCTAGTGGTTTGGTGGGGACGGAGAACTATGGCTACACCTTC.

This chain uses TRBV19 with TRBJ2-7, with D maybe TRBD2 (5 bases). Germline V CDR1 and CDR2: LNHDA, SQIVND (reference sequence). This CDR3 spans 13 amino acids. Trimming shortened V by 5 bases and J by 2 bases, and 10 bases separated the two germline ends. CDR3 protein: CASSRGRAYEQYF. Here the CDR3 DNA reads TGTGCCAGTAGTCGAGGGCGAGCCTACGAGCAGTACTTC.

The rearrangement joins TRBV6-2 or TRBV6-3 to TRBJ2-2; D perhaps matches TRBD2 (6 bases). There are 15 residues in the CDR3. CDR1 MNHEY and CDR2 SVGEGT come from the germline V gene. Trimming pared 5 bases from V and 5 bases from J, leaving 15 bases between. CDR3 residues: CASSVGGPETGELFF. CDR3 DNA sequence: TGTGCCAGCAGTGTCGGGGGACCGGAGACCGGGGAGCTGTTTTTT.

CDR3 sequence (DNA): TGCGCCAGCAGTCAATCCTTATTAGGAGGGCAGGACGAGCAGTACTTC. Residues: CASSQSLLGGQDEQYF. This chain joins TRBV23-1 and TRBJ2-7, with D possibly matching TRBD2 (6 bases). TRBV23-1 is an open reading frame, and its role is uncertain. The V end was cut by 0 bases, the J end by 5 bases, with 17 bases between. This CDR3 is built from 16 residues.

This chain connects TRBV5-4 to TRBJ2-3; D unresolved. From germline, CDR1 is SGHNT and CDR2 YYREEE (reference sequence). The ends were cut back, 0 bases at V and 2 bases at J, with 7 bases in the middle. The CDR3 spans 14 residues. The CDR3 sequence is CASSLDPNTDTQYF. The CDR3 DNA reads as TGTGCCAGCAGCTTGGATCCTAACACAGATACGCAGTATTTT.

This sequence joins TRBV6-2 or TRBV6-3 and TRBJ2-7, with 8 positions matching TRBD1. The CDR3 spans 13 residues. After removal of 5 bases from V and 11 bases from J, the junction contained 11 bases not matched to a gene. Germline assignment: CDR1 MNHEY and CDR2 SVGEGT. The CDR3 bases are TGTGCCAGCAGTACCGGGACAGGTGGAAGGAAGTACTTC. Its protein is CASSTGTGGRKYF.

The chain uses TRBV4-1 and TRBJ1-4; unclear D gene. The germline V gene encodes CDR1 MGHRA and CDR2 YSYEKL. Trimming stripped 4 bases from V and 5 bases from J, with 17 bases between. The CDR3 length is 16 residues. The CDR3 nucleotides are TGCGCCAGCAGCCGCGTCCGGGTTTTGGGGAATGAAAAACTGTTTTTT. Protein sequence: CASSRVRVLGNEKLFF.

The chain links TRBV21-1 to TRBJ1-3. TRBV21-1 is a known pseudogene. The length of the CDR3 is 9 residues. The CDR3 loop is CAAGDTIYF. In nucleotides, the CDR3 is TGTGCCGCGGGGGACACCATATATTTT.

V is TRBV5-1 and J is TRBJ2-2; D is ambiguous. Germline CDR1 and CDR2: SGHRS and YFSETQ. The CDR3 sequence is 14 residues long. The V and J ends lost 4 bases and 2 bases respectively, with 9 bases between them. The CDR3, as DNA: TGCGCCAGCAGCATACAGCCAAACACCGGGGAGCTGTTTTTT. Its translation: CASSIQPNTGELFF.

The V gene is TRBV30, the J gene TRBJ2-3; 10 nucleotides align to TRBD2. The germline V gene has CDR1 GTSNPN and CDR2 SVGIG (reference sequence). This CDR3 spans 14 amino acids. V shed 4 bases, J shed 2 bases, and the junction held 3 bases outside the gene matches. CDR3 protein: CAWITSGNTDTQYF. In DNA, the CDR3 is TGTGCCTGGATAACTAGCGGGAACACAGATACGCAGTATTTT.

The chain uses TRBV3-1 (or the pseudogene TRBV3-2) and TRBJ1-2; possible D gene TRBD1, 5 bases. The CDR3 runs 14 residues. With 0 bases removed from V and 8 bases from J, the gap between germline ends came to 13 bases. Germline values: CDR1 LGHDT, CDR2 YNNKEL (reference sequence). The CDR3 DNA sequence: TGTGCCAGCAGCCAAGACTCGGCAGGGCGGGGCTACACCTTC. Translating it yields CASSQDSAGRGYTF.

This chain joins TRBV4-1 and TRBJ1-4; no definite D call. The CDR3 consists of 14 residues. Germline CDR1 reads MGHRA; CDR2 reads YSYEKL. V was pared by 4 bases and J by 7 bases, with 13 bases between. This CDR3 is CASSPGRPGEKLFF. The CDR3 DNA follows: TGCGCCAGCAGCCCCGGGAGGCCGGGTGAAAAACTGTTTTTT.

The chain employs TRBV19 and TRBJ1-2, with a tentative D call TRBD1 (5 bases). V lost 7 bases, J lost 5 bases, and 17 bases lay in between. This CDR3 has 14 residues. CDR1 and CDR2 from the germline V gene are LNHDA and SQIVND (reference sequence). The CDR3 loop reads CASTHQGFGYGYTF. Written as DNA, the CDR3 is TGTGCCAGTACCCACCAGGGCTTCGGGTATGGCTACACCTTC.

This chain's CDR3 is CASSLEGGQSYEQYF. Here the CDR3 DNA reads TGTGCCAGCAGCTTAGAGGGGGGACAGTCCTACGAGCAGTACTTC. V and J are TRBV7-2 and TRBJ2-7, with a weak D call TRBD1 (7 bases). The CDR3 length is 15 residues. The V and J ends lost 1 base and 1 base respectively, with 11 bases between them. Looked up from germline, CDR1 is SGHTA and CDR2 is FQGNSA.

This chain links TRBV7-8 with TRBJ1-2, with D unresolved. Trimming took 0 bases from V and 8 from J, leaving 13 bases between them. CDR1 is SGHVS, CDR2 FQNEAQ, per germline. The CDR3 is 14 residues long. CDR3 nucleotides: TGTGCCAGCAGCTTAGCGCGCCCGTCCCTGGGCTACACCTTC. It translates to CASSLARPSLGYTF.

The J gene is TRBJ1-6, the V gene TRBV14, with D hard to call. Germline CDR1 is SGHDN and CDR2 is FVKESK. V lost 1 base to trimming and J lost 9 bases, with 16 bases between them. The CDR3 has 16 residues. CDR3 sequence reads: CASSQAAGVSPSPLHF. The CDR3, as DNA: TGTGCCAGCAGCCAAGCGGCAGGAGTTTCTCCTTCACCCCTCCACTTT.

The rearrangement uses TRBV2 and TRBJ1-4; unclear D gene. This CDR3 is built from 18 residues. CDR1 is SNHLY, CDR2 FYNNEI, per germline. V was trimmed by 6 bases and J by 8 bases, leaving 28 bases between them. CDR3 in DNA: TGTGCCAGCAGGGTCGGTACAGCTCTCAGATTGAATGGAGAAAAACTGTTTTTT. Its protein is CASRVGTALRLNGEKLFF.

The chain has TRBV30 and TRBJ1-2; TRBD1 matches at 8 bases. CDR3 length equals 11 residues. V shed 5 bases, J shed 5 bases, and the junction held 1 base outside the gene matches. CDR1 GTSNPN and CDR2 SVGIG come from the germline V gene (reference sequence). The DNA for the CDR3 is TGTGCCTGGGACAGGGGATATGGCTACACCTTC. Its translation: CAWDRGYGYTF. Complete variable domain (other parts from reference TRBV30 and TRBJ1-2): SQTIHQWPATLVQPVGSPLSLECTVEGTSNPNLYWYRQAAGRGLQLLFYSVGIGQISSEVPQNLSASRPQDRQFILSSKKLLLSDSGFYLCAWDRGYGYTFGSGTRLTVV.